This TCR beta chain was sequenced during a study of Graves' ophthalmopathy and Graves' hyperthyroidism. Study-level points and caveats: Blood was where most expanded thyroid clonotypes above 0.001 frequency also turned up.

At least ten counts were recorded for this clonotype. As yet, its antigen is unknown. Amplified TCR beta CDR3 regions were obtained using RNA transcripts as template. An opening RT-PCR round employed HTBI primers and preceded a second-round multiplex PCR. TCRdb recomputed calls from the multiplex PCR reads with MiXCR, one row per CDR3 protein. The sample contains 600,000 to 650,000 distinct CDR3 sequences, roughly 20% of which appear only once. Germline V lookup: CDR1 MNHEY, CDR2 SVGAGI. V was pared by 7 bases and J by 2 bases, with 4 bases of the junction left unmatched. The CDR3 is made up of 14 amino acids. Exclusion applied to patients with other autoimmune diseases, uncontrolled infections, pregnancy or lactation.

The TCR was taken from a woman aged 18-29 years with stable Graves' hyperthyroidism. Some clones in this sample may be carry-over from other donors' samples. The gene calls are TRBV6-5 and TRBJ1-2; 10 bases are a match to TRBD1. Sequencing was carried out using peripheral blood. CDR3 nucleotide sequence: TGTGCCAGCACCGGGGGACAGGGGAACTATGGCTACACCTTC. Translation: CASTGGQGNYGYTF.